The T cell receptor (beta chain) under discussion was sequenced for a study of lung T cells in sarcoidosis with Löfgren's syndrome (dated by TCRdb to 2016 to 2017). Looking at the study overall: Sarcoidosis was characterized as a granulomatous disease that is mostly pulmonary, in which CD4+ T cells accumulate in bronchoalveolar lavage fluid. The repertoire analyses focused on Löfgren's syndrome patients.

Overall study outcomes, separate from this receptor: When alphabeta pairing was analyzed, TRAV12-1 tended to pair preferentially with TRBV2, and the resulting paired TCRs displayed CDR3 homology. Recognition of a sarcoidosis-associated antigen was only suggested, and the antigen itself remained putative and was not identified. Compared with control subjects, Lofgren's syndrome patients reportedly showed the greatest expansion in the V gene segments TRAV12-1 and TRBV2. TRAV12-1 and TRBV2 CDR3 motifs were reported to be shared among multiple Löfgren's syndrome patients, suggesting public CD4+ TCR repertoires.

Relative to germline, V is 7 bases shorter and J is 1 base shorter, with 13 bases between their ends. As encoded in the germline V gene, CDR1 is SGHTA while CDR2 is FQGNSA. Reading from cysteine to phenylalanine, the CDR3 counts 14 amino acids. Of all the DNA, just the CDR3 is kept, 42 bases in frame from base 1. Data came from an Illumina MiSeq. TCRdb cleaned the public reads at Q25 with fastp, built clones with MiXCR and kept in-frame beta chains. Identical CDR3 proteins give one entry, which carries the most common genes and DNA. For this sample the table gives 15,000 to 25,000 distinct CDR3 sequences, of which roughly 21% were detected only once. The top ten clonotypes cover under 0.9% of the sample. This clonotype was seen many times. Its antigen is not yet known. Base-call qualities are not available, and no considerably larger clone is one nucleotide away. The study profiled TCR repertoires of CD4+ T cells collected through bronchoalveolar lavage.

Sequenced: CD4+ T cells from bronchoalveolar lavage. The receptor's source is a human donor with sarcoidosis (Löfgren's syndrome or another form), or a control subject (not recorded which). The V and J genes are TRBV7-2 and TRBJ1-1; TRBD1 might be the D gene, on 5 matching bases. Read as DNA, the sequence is TGTGCCAGCAAAAGCGGACACACGAACACTGAAGCTTTCTTT. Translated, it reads CASKSGHTNTEAFF.